This TCR beta chain is drawn from a study of T cell repertoires in cytomegalovirus infection. CDR1 is SEHNR, CDR2 FQNEAQ, per germline (reference sequence). Deletions cut 5 bases from V and 9 bases from J, with 20 bases between. This CDR3 has 15 residues. TCRdb reanalysed the reads using MiXCR and keeps one entry per CDR3 protein. The sample lists roughly 990,000 distinct CDR3 sequences; more than 25% were seen once. As concerns this clonotype: Its target is not known.

V and J are TRBV7-9 and TRBJ2-1; perhaps TRBD2 as D (5 bases). The receptor's source is a human donor in good health (CMV status not recorded). Some clones in this sample may be carry-over from other donors' samples. The sequences come from cultured CD8+ T cells from PBMCs, collected from culture after CMV antigen stimulation. CDR3 region: CASSPPGGPGVEQFF. For the CDR3, the DNA is TGTGCCAGCAGCCCTCCCGGCGGGCCTGGAGTTGAGCAGTTCTTC.